This T cell receptor (beta chain) derives from a study of T-cell reconstitution after alpha-beta-depleted transplantation in children. Findings and caveats of the study: It was newly produced T cells that mostly accounted for T-cell counts and diversity one year after transplant. It was reported that alpha-beta T cells came from several hundred expanded graft clones (about two months after transplant). After transplant, high TCRbeta diversity at day 60 in some patients arose from surviving recipient T cells and thymic progenitors.

Germline CDR1 LNHNV, CDR2 YYDKDF (reference sequence). The CDR3 extends over 15 amino acids. V shed 1 base and J shed 10 bases, with 14 bases lying between them. Regarding this clonotype: Its antigen remains unknown.

The library targeted TCRbeta and was prepared with unique molecular identifiers. TCRdb reanalysed the PCR reads using MiXCR and keeps one entry per CDR3 protein. The sample shows 540,000 or so distinct CDR3 sequences, roughly 24% of them seen only once. The sequence was collected from a boy less than two years old who had a stem cell transplant for acute myeloid leukemia, so the T cells may come from the graft donor. Specimen: PBMCs, mostly from graft donor cells, collected 360 days after TCRalphabeta/CD19-depleted stem cell transplant. The J gene is TRBJ1-6, the V gene TRBV15; a possible D gene is TRBD1 (5 bases). CDR3 amino acids: CATSRVGTAQSPLHF. The CDR3, as DNA: TGTGCCACCAGCAGAGTAGGGACCGCGCAGTCACCCCTCCACTTT.